Listed here are 10 T cell receptor beta chains from one sample, sequenced in a study of regulatory T cells in long-lasting Graves disease. Construction of the TCR beta libraries employed iRepertoire HTBI primers in conjunction with Arm-PCR of CDR3 regions. TCRdb reprocessed the multiplex PCR reads with MiXCR, giving one entry per CDR3 protein. In the table there are roughly 450,000 distinct CDR3 sequences, less than 25% of which are singletons. Time point meaning: persistent/refractory GD, antithyroid drugs over 5 years with positive TRAb. PBMCs were the source of the RNA used for TCR sequencing. The source material was peripheral blood mononuclear cells (PBMCs), sampled when the disease was refractory, from a patient treated with antithyroid drugs. The receptors here all came from a female donor with Graves disease.

This clonotype was counted ten times or more. The chain carries TRBV12-3 or TRBV12-4 and TRBJ1-2; D may be TRBD1 (5 bases). The CDR3 contains 12 residues. Trimming removed 3 bases at V and 8 bases at J, with 10 bases between. CDR3 nucleotide sequence: TGTGCCAGCAGTTTCTTGGGGCAGGGCTACACCTTC. It translates to CASSFLGQGYTF.

This clonotype was observed many times. The germline gene is not matched at one end of the junction; a read error may be the cause. The chain links TRBV5-1 to TRBJ1-1, with D uncertain. Germline values: CDR1 SGHRS, CDR2 YFSETQ. The CDR3 is 13 residues long. Here the CDR3 reads CASSLLGSTEAFF. CDR3 coding DNA: TGTGCCAGCAGCTTACTGGGGAGCACTGAAGCTTTCTTT. Using reference TRBV5-1 and TRBJ1-1 for the parts outside the CDR3, the full variable domain is KAGVTQTPRYLIKTRGQQVTLSCSPISGHRSVSWYQQTPGQGLQFLFEYFSETQRNKGNFPGRFSGRQFSNSRSEMNVSTLELGDSALYLCASSLLGSTEAFFGQGTRLTVV.

This clonotype was counted ten times or more. The chain is built from TRBV3-1 and TRBJ1-5; D is ambiguous. Trimming pared 0 bases from V and 1 base from J, leaving 7 bases between. Per the germline V gene, CDR1 is LGHDT and CDR2 is YNNKEL (reference sequence). This CDR3 has 15 residues. This chain's CDR3 is CASSQDPWSNQPQHF. The CDR3 DNA sequence: TGTGCCAGCAGCCAAGATCCATGGAGCAATCAGCCCCAGCATTTT.

This clonotype came up many times. The chain has TRBV28 and TRBJ2-7; D is unclear. The CDR3 runs 13 residues. In germline, CDR1 is MDHEN, CDR2 SYDVKM. Trimming left V 3 bases short and J 1 base short, with 7 bases between. The CDR3 loop is CASSFDTSYEQYF. CDR3 in DNA: TGTGCCAGCAGTTTTGACACATCCTACGAGCAGTACTTC.

Regarding this clonotype: Being one base from a much bigger clone, this may be a read error. The V call is TRBV3-1, the J call TRBJ1-1; no definite D call. Trimming removed 4 bases at V and 8 bases at J, with 17 bases between. CDR3 length: 14 amino acids. Germline-derived CDR1 and CDR2 are LGHDT and YNNKEL (reference sequence). The CDR3 region is CASSPRSRQAEAFF. CDR3 nucleotides: TGTGCCAGCAGCCCCCGGAGTAGGCAGGCAGAAGCTTTCTTT.

This clonotype was counted a single time. The chain joins TRBV6-5 to TRBJ2-4, with no clear D. The CDR3 contains 17 residues. V dropped 0 bases and J dropped 0 bases, with 12 bases sitting between them. Germline lookup yields CDR1 MNHEY and CDR2 SVGAGI. The CDR3 DNA sequence: TGTGCCAGCAGTTACTCGGGTGGGGTCATAGCCAAAAACATTCAGTACTTC. As protein: CASSYSGGVIAKNIQYF.

This chain joins TRBV3-1 and TRBJ2-7, with 8 bases that match TRBD2. V was clipped by 4 bases and J by 3 bases; unmatched bases: 5. CDR3 length: 14 amino acids. In germline, CDR1 is LGHDT, CDR2 YNNKEL (reference sequence). CDR3 nucleotide sequence: TGTGCCAGCAGCCCCACTAGCGGATACTACGAGCAGTACTTC. It is translated as CASSPTSGYYEQYF.

This clonotype was observed many times. The chain joins TRBV2 to TRBJ1-2; TRBD1 agrees at 9 bases. CDR3 length: 14 amino acids. V lost 4 bases, J lost 1 base, and 1 base stayed unmatched. In germline, CDR1 is SNHLY, CDR2 FYNNEI. The CDR3 reads CASSGDRVNYGYTF. In DNA, the CDR3 is TGTGCCAGCAGTGGGGACAGGGTTAACTATGGCTACACCTTC.

This clonotype was counted only a few times. A much larger clone lies one base from this, so it may be a read error. The CDR3 coding sequence is TGTGCCAGCAGTTTAAGAAGGGGGGACTATGGCTACACCTTC. Translation: CASSLRRGDYGYTF. The chain joins TRBV27 to TRBJ1-2; D is perhaps TRBD1 (6 bases). This CDR3 region has 14 residues. Deletions cut 2 bases from V and 3 bases from J, with 10 bases between. The germline gives CDR1 MNHEY, CDR2 SMNVEV (reference sequence).

The chain recombines TRBV9 with TRBJ2-3; 10 nucleotides match TRBD1. Germline V gives CDR1 SGDLS, CDR2 YYNGEE. CDR3 size: 14 residues. V shed 3 bases and J 6 bases; nucleotides not matched to a gene: 4. The CDR3 is CASSAEGQGDTQYF. The DNA for the CDR3 is TGTGCCAGCAGCGCCGAGGGACAGGGGGATACGCAGTATTTT.